The 9 T cell receptor beta chains in this list originate from one sample, sequenced in a study of shared clonotypes between healthy human individuals. The data were produced by immunoSEQ multiplex PCR, yet TCRdb's version contains in-frame clones alone and is incomplete. The data contain approximately 1,000,000 clones, roughly 77% of them singletons. The sequencing sample was made of memory CD4+ T cells from PBMCs. Subset specified: CD45RA-negative fraction. The source of these receptors is a young man in good health. Some clones in this sample may be carry-over from other donors' samples.

J is TRBJ1-3 and V is TRBV6-1, with D unclear. The germline V gene encodes CDR1 MNHNS and CDR2 SASEGT. This CDR3 is built from 14 residues. Trimming removed 1 base at V and 1 base at J, with 5 bases between. Written as DNA, the CDR3 is TGTGCCAGCAGTGAAGGGGGTTCTGGAAACACCATATATTTT. It specifies CASSEGGSGNTIYF.

The chain carries TRBV5-1 and TRBJ2-7; D may be TRBD2 (6 bases). The ends were cut back, 5 bases at V and 5 bases at J, with 11 bases in the middle. In germline, CDR1 is SGHRS, CDR2 YFSETQ. The CDR3 is 12 residues long. This chain's CDR3 is CASRFGTDEQYF. Written as DNA, the CDR3 is TGCGCCAGCAGATTCGGGACTGACGAGCAGTACTTC.

The rearrangement joins TRBV5-4 to TRBJ1-4, with 7 bases lining up with TRBD1. The J segment lost 8 bases and the V segment lost 5 bases, leaving 9 bases of the junction unmatched. From germline, CDR1 is SGHNT and CDR2 YYREEE (reference sequence). This CDR3 contains 14 residues. CDR3 region: CASSMGQPGEKLFF. For the CDR3, the DNA is TGTGCCAGCAGTATGGGACAGCCAGGGGAAAAACTGTTTTTT.

The rearrangement joins TRBV5-1 to TRBJ1-1, with D possibly TRBD1 on 5 matching bases. Trimming removed 5 bases from V and 6 bases from J, with 23 bases in between. The CDR3 is 16 residues long. CDR1 and CDR2 from the germline V gene are SGHRS and YFSETQ. The CDR3 DNA reads TGCGCCAGCAGGGAGCCCGGGACTCAAGCCCCCCCTGAAGCTTTCTTT. The encoded protein is CASREPGTQAPPEAFF. Drawing the rest from reference TRBV5-1 and TRBJ1-1, the complete variable domain is KAGVTQTPRYLIKTRGQQVTLSCSPISGHRSVSWYQQTPGQGLQFLFEYFSETQRNKGNFPGRFSGRQFSNSRSEMNVSTLELGDSALYLCASREPGTQAPPEAFFGQGTRLTVV.

Points on this clone: At the DNA level, this CDR3 is encoded by other sequences in the same sample as well. V is TRBV7-3 and J is TRBJ2-7; 7 nucleotides match TRBD2. Germline-derived CDR1 and CDR2 are SGHTA and FQGTGA. Trimming removed 3 bases from V and 3 bases from J; junction bases left unmatched: 2. The CDR3 sequence is 13 residues long. The CDR3 DNA reads TGTGCCAGCAGCTTGGGACTACACTACGAGCAGTACTTC. This translates into CASSLGLHYEQYF.

The sample holds many counts of this clone. V and J are TRBV5-6 and TRBJ1-5; TRBD1 agrees at 9 bases. The germline V gene encodes CDR1 SGHDT and CDR2 YYEEEE. The CDR3 is made up of 14 amino acids. With V trimmed by 8 bases and J by 5 bases, 8 bases remained unmatched. DNA of the CDR3: TGTGCCAGATACAGGGGGCGAGAGGATCAGCCCCAGCATTTT. It yields the protein CARYRGREDQPQHF.

The rearrangement links TRBV7-2 to TRBJ2-2; D possibly uses TRBD1 or TRBD2 (6 bases each). Trimming cost V 0 bases and J 4 bases, with 12 bases left between them. The germline V gene has CDR1 SGHTA and CDR2 FQGNSA. The CDR3 extends over 16 amino acids. This chain's CDR3 is CASSLAWGAGTGELFF. CDR3 coding DNA: TGTGCCAGCAGCTTAGCATGGGGGGCGGGCACCGGGGAGCTGTTTTTT.

This clone was seen only a few times. V usage is TRBV5-6 and J usage is TRBJ1-1; maybe TRBD1 (6 bases). Germline lookup yields CDR1 SGHDT and CDR2 YYEEEE. CDR3 length equals 14 residues. Trimming cost V 7 bases and J 6 bases, with 19 bases left between them. The CDR3 DNA reads TGTGCCAGCGCCAGGGGCAGGCCTTTCCCTGAAGCTTTCTTT. This codes for CASARGRPFPEAFF.

This clone was observed a handful of times. V usage is TRBV5-5 and J usage is TRBJ2-1, with D perhaps matching TRBD1 (6 bases). Germline V gene data show CDR1 as SGHKS and CDR2 as YYEKEE (reference sequence). V shed 4 bases and J shed 0 bases, with 11 bases lying between them. The CDR3 covers 15 residues. CDR3 sequence reads: CASSPQGSSYNEQFF. The CDR3 DNA reads as TGTGCCAGCAGCCCACAGGGCAGCTCCTACAATGAGCAGTTCTTC.